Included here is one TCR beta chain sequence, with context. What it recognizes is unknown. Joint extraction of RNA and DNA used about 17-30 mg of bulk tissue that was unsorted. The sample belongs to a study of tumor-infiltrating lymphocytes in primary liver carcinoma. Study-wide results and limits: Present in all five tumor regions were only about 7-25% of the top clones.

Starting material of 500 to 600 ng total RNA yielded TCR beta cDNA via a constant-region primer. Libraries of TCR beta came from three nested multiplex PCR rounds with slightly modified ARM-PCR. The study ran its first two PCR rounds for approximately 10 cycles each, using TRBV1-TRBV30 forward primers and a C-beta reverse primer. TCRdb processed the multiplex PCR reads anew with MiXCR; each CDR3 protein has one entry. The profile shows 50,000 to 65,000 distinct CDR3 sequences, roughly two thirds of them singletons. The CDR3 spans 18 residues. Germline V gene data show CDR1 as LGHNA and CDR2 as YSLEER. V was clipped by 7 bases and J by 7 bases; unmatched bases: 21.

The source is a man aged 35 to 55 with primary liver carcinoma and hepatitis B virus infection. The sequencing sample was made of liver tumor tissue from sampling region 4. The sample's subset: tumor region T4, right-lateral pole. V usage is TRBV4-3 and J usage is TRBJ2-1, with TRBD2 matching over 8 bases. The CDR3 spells CASNLDWTIGRAWNEQFF. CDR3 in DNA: TGCGCCAGCAATCTGGATTGGACTATCGGGAGGGCCTGGAATGAGCAGTTCTTC.